The clone carrying this TCR beta chain was picked up many times. As yet, its antigen is unknown. This sample stems from a study of CD8 T cells in ankylosing spondylitis. Whole-study results and caveats: Relatively rare in peripheral blood, disease-linked clones were also CD8+. Seemingly distinctive of ankylosing spondylitis blood was a TCR beta motif formed by eight highly homologous variants.

Quantitative 5'-RACE with molecular barcodes was used to make the TCR beta libraries. TCRdb re-analysed the 5' RACE reads in MiXCR, keeping a single row per CDR3 protein. Here the sample spans 40,000 to 55,000 distinct CDR3 sequences, 6% to 7.5% being singletons. From germline, CDR1 is ENHRY and CDR2 SYGVKD. Trimming shortened V by 0 bases and J by 11 bases, and 7 bases separated the two germline ends. The CDR3 sequence is 11 residues long. The clonotype was recovered from a female donor with ankylosing spondylitis or in good health (not recorded which). Source material: blood, either unsorted or a sorted T cell fraction (not recorded which). The V gene is TRBV10-3, the J gene TRBJ1-1; D not resolved. This chain's CDR3 is CAISESGRAFF. The CDR3 DNA follows: TGTGCCATCAGTGAGTCAGGGAGGGCTTTCTTT.